This passage covers 29 T cell receptor beta chains from one sample sequenced in a study of regulatory T cells in long-lasting Graves disease. The authors built TCR beta libraries using iRepertoire HTBI primers and Arm-PCR of CDR3 regions. Each CDR3 protein is one row after TCRdb ran MiXCR on the multiplex PCR reads. The table records some 250,000 distinct CDR3 sequences, around 18% of them present only once. Time point reported: newly diagnosed GD, antithyroid drugs for less than 3 months. With RNA extracted from PBMCs as input, the TCR library was made. These data were likewise used in another study, on T cells in Graves' hyperthyroidism and ophthalmopathy.

Specimen: peripheral blood mononuclear cells (PBMCs), collected at new diagnosis, from a patient treated with antithyroid drugs. The receptors stem from a woman between 25 and 40 years old with Graves disease.

This clonotype appeared many times. The V gene is TRBV5-1, the J gene TRBJ1-6; no clear D gene. The CDR3 consists of 17 residues. Trimming took 0 bases from V and 0 from J, leaving 10 bases between them. Germline V lookup: CDR1 SGHRS, CDR2 YFSETQ. CDR3 nucleotides: TGCGCCAGCAGCTTGGAGGCCAGAAGCTCCTATAATTCACCCCTCCACTTT. Its protein product is CASSLEARSSYNSPLHF.

The table lists this clonotype with many counts. This chain joins TRBV11-2 and TRBJ1-4, with 8 bases matching TRBD1. Trimming at V came to 2 bases and at J to 4 bases, leaving 6 bases not matched to a gene. The germline V gene encodes CDR1 SGHAT and CDR2 FQNNGV. CDR3 length: 16 residues. The CDR3, as DNA: TGTGCCAGCAGCTTATACCCCGGACAGGGTAATGAAAAACTGTTTTTT. Protein sequence: CASSLYPGQGNEKLFF.

This clonotype appeared many times. Compared with germline, one end of the junction differs, possibly owing to a read error. The gene calls are TRBV5-5 and TRBJ2-3, with D possibly being TRBD2 (6 bases). Germline V gene sequence: CDR1 SGHKS, CDR2 YYEKEE (reference sequence). CDR3 length: 14 residues. DNA for the CDR3: TGCGCCAGCAGCTTGGAGGGGCCGGCAGATACGCAGTATTTT. Its translation: CASSLEGPADTQYF.

This clonotype has at least ten counts. CDR3 sequence: CASRWDSNNEKLFF. In nucleotides, the CDR3 is TGTGCCAGCAGGTGGGACAGCAATAATGAAAAACTGTTTTTT. The chain is built from TRBV12-3 or TRBV12-4 and TRBJ1-4; 7 bases map to TRBD1. Germline trimming cut 6 bases from V and 4 bases from J; bases unmatched to any gene: 5. The CDR3 has 14 amino acids.

This clonotype was detected ten times or more. The chain carries TRBV12-3 or TRBV12-4 and TRBJ1-6, with D possibly being TRBD1 (6 bases). V was cut by 6 bases and J by 2 bases, with 14 bases left in between. The CDR3 consists of 16 residues. The DNA for the CDR3 is TGTGCCAGCAGGCCACAGGGATCCCCCTATAATTCACCCCTCCACTTT. Protein sequence: CASRPQGSPYNSPLHF.

In this sample, this clonotype turned up many times. The chain recombines TRBV20-1 with TRBJ2-7; D might be TRBD1 (5 bases). Trimming removed 6 bases at V and 2 bases at J, with 14 bases between. This CDR3 has 13 amino acids. Per the germline V gene, CDR1 is DFQATT and CDR2 is SNEGSKA (reference sequence). The CDR3 sequence is CSATARDPYEQYF. In DNA form, the CDR3 reads TGCAGTGCAACTGCCAGGGATCCCTACGAGCAGTACTTC.

Many counts were recorded for this clonotype. The J gene is TRBJ1-2, the V gene TRBV12-3 or TRBV12-4, with D perhaps matching TRBD1 (5 bases). V lost 5 bases and J 2 bases, leaving 24 bases between the germline ends. The CDR3 spans 18 residues. DNA for the CDR3: TGTGCCAGCAGTATGGAAGGGACTAACCATTACATAAACTATGGCTACACCTTC. Translated: CASSMEGTNHYINYGYTF.

This clonotype was observed a handful of times. A much larger clone sits a single nucleotide away, making a read error possible. This chain uses TRBV6-1 with TRBJ1-2; TRBD1 might be the D (5 bases). The CDR3 consists of 14 residues. In germline, CDR1 is MNHNS, CDR2 SASEGT. The CDR3 sequence is CASGEAGGDYGYTF. The CDR3 coding sequence is TGTGCCAGCGGTGAAGCCGGGGGGGACTATGGCTACACCTTC.

This clonotype was found once. The chain combines TRBV20-1 with TRBJ2-3, with TRBD2 identical over 13 bases. This CDR3 is built from 16 residues. V shed 0 bases, J shed 4 bases, and the junction held 4 bases outside the gene matches. Germline V gene sequence: CDR1 DFQATT, CDR2 SNEGSKA (reference sequence). CDR3 loop: CSARDPTSGGADTQYF. CDR3 nucleotide sequence: TGCAGTGCTAGAGACCCTACTAGCGGGGGGGCAGATACGCAGTATTTT.

This clonotype was seen at least ten times. An end of the junction differs from the germline gene, which may be a read error. J is TRBJ1-1 and V is TRBV3-1; unclear D gene. Germline values: CDR1 LGHDT, CDR2 YNNKEL (reference sequence). The CDR3 runs 12 residues. The CDR3 coding sequence is TGCGCCAGCAGCCGGGCGGACACTGAAGCTTTCTTT. Translation gives CASSRADTEAFF. The full variable domain, rest sourced from reference TRBV3-1 and TRBJ1-1, is DTAVSQTPKYLVTQMGNDKSIKCEQNLGHDTMYWYKQDSKKFLKIMFSYNNKELIINETVPNRFSPKSPDKAHLNLHINSLELGDSAVYFCASSRADTEAFFGQGTRLTVV.

This clonotype has a count of ten or more. J is TRBJ2-7 and V is TRBV20-1; possibly TRBD1 or TRBD2 for D (5 bases each). The CDR3 covers 11 residues. With 5 bases removed from V and 3 bases from J, the gap between germline ends came to 8 bases. Per the germline V gene, CDR1 is DFQATT and CDR2 is SNEGSKA (reference sequence). CDR3 sequence reads: CSAGGFYEQYF. CDR3 in DNA: TGCAGTGCTGGGGGATTCTACGAGCAGTACTTC.

CDR3 DNA: TGCAGTGCTAGGGATTTCAGGGGGGAGACCCAGTACTTC. Its translation is CSARDFRGETQYF. The chain uses TRBV20-1 and TRBJ2-5; 7 bases agree with TRBD1. Germline V gene sequence: CDR1 DFQATT, CDR2 SNEGSKA (reference sequence). Germline trimming cut 3 bases from V and 5 bases from J; bases unmatched to any gene: 6. The CDR3 covers 13 residues.

A word on this clonotype: This probably arose from a read error, given a far larger clone one base away. The V call is TRBV5-1, the J call TRBJ2-1, with 10 bases that match TRBD2. This CDR3 contains 16 residues. Germline V gene lookup returns CDR1 SGHRS and CDR2 YFSETQ. J was trimmed by 13 bases and V by 1 base; bases with no gene match: 14. The CDR3 protein is CASSLRSGGAEKTQFF. Here the CDR3 DNA reads TGCGCCAGCAGCTTGAGGAGCGGGGGGGCCGAAAAGACCCAGTTCTTC.

This clonotype was counted at least ten times. This rearrangement joins TRBV5-1 to TRBJ1-3; D is unclear. The CDR3 is 16 residues long. The germline V gene encodes CDR1 SGHRS and CDR2 YFSETQ. V lost 0 bases, J lost 3 bases, and 13 bases lay in between. In nucleotides, the CDR3 is TGCGCCAGCAGCTTGGTGGGAACCCGGCGTGGAAACACCATATATTTT. It specifies CASSLVGTRRGNTIYF.

The chain carries TRBV2 and TRBJ2-2; 11 nucleotides align to TRBD2. Germline V CDR1 and CDR2: SNHLY, FYNNEI. The CDR3 is 16 amino acids. Trimming cost V 1 base and J 8 bases; bases outside gene matches: 6. This CDR3 is CASSEVARLAGGELFF. The CDR3 DNA is TGTGCCAGCAGTGAAGTAGCGAGACTAGCGGGGGGGGAGCTGTTTTTT.

The rearrangement links TRBV4-2 to TRBJ2-2; 7 bases are shared with TRBD2. The CDR3 loop spans 14 amino acids. Germline CDR1 is LGHNA and CDR2 is YNFKEQ. The trim removed 0 bases at V and 8 bases at J, leaving 3 bases unmatched. CDR3 protein: CASSQDGGSGELFF. The CDR3 DNA is TGTGCCAGCAGCCAAGACGGGGGGTCGGGGGAGCTGTTTTTT.

This clonotype has a count of ten or more. J is TRBJ2-1 and V is TRBV20-1; possibly TRBD2 for D (6 bases). The CDR3 is 12 residues long. Germline loops: CDR1 DFQATT, CDR2 SNEGSKA (reference sequence). The V gene lost 7 bases and the J gene lost 5 bases, with 12 bases spanning the gap. The CDR3 reads CSGRGKHNEQFF. In DNA, the CDR3 is TGCAGTGGACGGGGGAAACACAATGAGCAGTTCTTC.

Of note for this clonotype: One junction end disagrees with the germline gene, perhaps due to a read error. CDR3 protein: CAGSITHGQTSYYGYTF. The CDR3 nucleotides are TGTGCCGGTAGTATCACCCATGGACAGACTTCATACTATGGCTACACCTTC. This chain connects TRBV19 to TRBJ1-2, with a weak D call TRBD1 (6 bases). There are 17 residues in the CDR3. CDR1 LNHDA and CDR2 SQIVND come from the germline V gene (reference sequence).

About this clonotype: A far bigger clonotype differs at one base, so this is likely a read error. The chain employs TRBV7-2 and TRBJ2-3; D possibly corresponds to TRBD1 (6 bases). This CDR3 is built from 17 residues. The V end lost 5 bases, the J end lost 4 bases, and 22 bases lay between the germline ends. The germline CDR1 and CDR2 sequences are SGHTA and FQGNSA. CDR3 region: CASSPHRWRQVADTQYF. Here the CDR3 DNA reads TGTGCCAGCAGCCCCCATCGGTGGAGACAGGTGGCAGATACGCAGTATTTT.

This clonotype was counted at least ten times. The chain carries TRBV9 and TRBJ1-2; D not resolved. The V end lost 7 bases, the J end lost 0 bases, and 10 bases lay between the germline ends. There are 13 residues in the CDR3. CDR1 is SGDLS and CDR2 is YYNGEE in the germline V gene. The CDR3 spells CASGLTANYGYTF. Written as DNA, the CDR3 is TGTGCCAGCGGCCTCACAGCTAACTATGGCTACACCTTC.

This clonotype appeared many times. Germline and junction disagree at one end, which may indicate a read error. The chain links TRBV5-5 to TRBJ2-3, with 7 bases aligning to TRBD1. This CDR3 has 15 residues. Germline V gene sequence: CDR1 SGHKS, CDR2 YYEKEE (reference sequence). The CDR3 spells CASSSKQGYTDTQYF. The CDR3 DNA is TGCGCCAGCAGCTCAAAACAGGGGTACACAGATACGCAGTATTTT.

This clonotype was recorded at least ten times. The genes are TRBV18 and TRBJ1-1; 7 positions agree with TRBD1. CDR1 and CDR2 (germline): KGHSH, LQKENI. This CDR3 has 12 residues. V gave up 3 bases and J gave up 7 bases; unmatched junction bases: 2. The CDR3 sequence: CASSPQGGEAFF. CDR3 coding DNA: TGTGCCAGCTCACCGCAGGGGGGTGAAGCTTTCTTT. Combining the CDR3 with reference TRBV18 and TRBJ1-1 gives the whole variable domain NAGVMQNPRHLVRRRGQEARLRCSPMKGHSHVYWYRQLPEEGLKFMVYLQKENIIDESGMPKERFSAEFPKEGPSILRIQQVVRGDSAAYFCASSPQGGEAFFGQGTRLTVV.

This clonotype was observed at least ten times. The V and J genes are TRBV5-6 and TRBJ2-5; 9 nucleotides align to TRBD1. The J segment lost 5 bases and the V segment lost 4 bases, leaving 9 bases of the junction unmatched. This CDR3 is built from 15 residues. Germline lookup yields CDR1 SGHDT and CDR2 YYEEEE. CDR3 residues: CASSPEGTGHETQYF. The CDR3 nucleotides read TGTGCCAGCAGCCCGGAGGGGACAGGGCATGAGACCCAGTACTTC.

This chain joins TRBV7-2 and TRBJ1-1; D is unclear. This CDR3 contains 13 residues. The germline V and J ends were trimmed by 5 bases and 6 bases, with 13 bases remaining between them. The V gene's germline CDR1 is SGHTA and CDR2 FQGNSA. CDR3 DNA: TGTGCCAGCAGCCCTAGATTCGAGGCTGAAGCTTTCTTT. Translation: CASSPRFEAEAFF.

The chain uses TRBV7-2 and TRBJ2-1; TRBD2 might be the D (5 bases). The CDR3 sequence is 13 residues long. Trimming shortened V by 1 base and J by 10 bases, and 11 bases separated the two germline ends. Germline CDR1 and CDR2: SGHTA and FQGNSA. CDR3 nucleotide sequence: TGTGCCAGCAGCTTAGGGCACGGGAACGAGCAGTTCTTC. Its translation: CASSLGHGNEQFF.

This clonotype was observed at least ten times. The rearrangement uses TRBV7-3 and TRBJ1-5; TRBD1 agrees at 7 bases. From germline, CDR1 is SGHTA and CDR2 FQGTGA. After removal of 0 bases from V and 6 bases from J, the junction contained 2 bases not matched to a gene. This CDR3 is built from 14 residues. The CDR3 loop is CASSLTGGSQPQHF. CDR3 nucleotides: TGTGCCAGCAGCTTAACAGGGGGCAGTCAGCCCCAGCATTTT.

This clonotype was detected many times. V gene TRBV7-9 combines with J gene TRBJ1-2, with 7 bases fitting TRBD1. The length of the CDR3 is 13 residues. Germline V gene data show CDR1 as SEHNR and CDR2 as FQNEAQ (reference sequence). The junction had 2 bases not matched to a gene; V was cut back by 5 bases and J by 2 bases. The CDR3 loop reads CASSPTGNYGYTF. In DNA form, the CDR3 reads TGTGCCAGCAGCCCGACAGGGAACTATGGCTACACCTTC.

This clonotype appeared many times. The CDR3 bases are TGTGCCAGCAGCTTGTTGGACTTTTCCTATGGCTACACCTTC. It encodes CASSLLDFSYGYTF. V and J are TRBV5-5 and TRBJ1-2; no clear D gene. CDR1 and CDR2 from the germline V gene are SGHKS and YYEKEE (reference sequence). The length of the CDR3 is 14 residues. The V and J ends lost 1 base and 4 bases respectively, with 11 bases between them. The full variable domain, in which reference TRBV5-5 and TRBJ1-2 provide the parts outside the CDR3, is DAGVTQSPTHLIKTRGQQVTLRCSPISGHKSVSWYQQVLGQGPQFIFQYYEKEERGRGNFPDRFSARQFPNYSSELNVNALLLGDSALYLCASSLLDFSYGYTFGSGTRLTVV.

The table lists this clonotype with many counts. J is TRBJ1-1 and V is TRBV29-1; the D gene is possibly TRBD1 (6 bases). V shed 1 base and J shed 0 bases, with 9 bases lying between them. The germline gives CDR1 SQVTM, CDR2 ANQGSEA. The CDR3 consists of 14 residues. CDR3: CSVEVGAMNTEAFF. In DNA, the CDR3 is TGCAGCGTTGAAGTGGGGGCCATGAACACTGAAGCTTTCTTT.